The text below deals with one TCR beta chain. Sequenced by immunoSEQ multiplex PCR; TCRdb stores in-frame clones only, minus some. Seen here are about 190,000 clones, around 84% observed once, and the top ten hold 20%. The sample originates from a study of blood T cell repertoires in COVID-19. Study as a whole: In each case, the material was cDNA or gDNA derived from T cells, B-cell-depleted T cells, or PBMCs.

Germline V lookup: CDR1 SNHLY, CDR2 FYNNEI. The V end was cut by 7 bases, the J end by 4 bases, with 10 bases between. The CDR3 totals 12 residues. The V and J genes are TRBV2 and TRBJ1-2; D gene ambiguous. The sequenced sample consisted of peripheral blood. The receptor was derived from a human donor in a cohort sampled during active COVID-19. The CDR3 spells CASTEGSYGYTF. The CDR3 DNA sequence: TGTGCCAGCACCGAAGGGAGCTATGGCTACACCTTC.